The 8 T cell receptor beta chains given below trace back to one sample, sequenced in a study of early T cells in non-severe SARS-CoV-2 infection. One entry per CDR3 protein results from TCRdb running MiXCR on the 5' RACE reads. The sample holds tens of thousands of distinct CDR3 sequences, around 8.9% seen once. The sample consisted of whole blood. Receptors originate from an adult who was a healthcare worker with PCR-confirmed SARS-CoV-2 infection or an uninfected control (not recorded which).

This clonotype was seen many times. The chain combines TRBV20-1 with TRBJ1-2, with no clear D. CDR3 length equals 15 residues. Germline values: CDR1 DFQATT, CDR2 SNEGSKA (reference sequence). Trimming removed 6 bases from V and 8 bases from J, with 25 bases in between. The CDR3, as DNA: TGCAGTGCGCAACGCGGCGCATCCACCGAGGTGGGCTACACCTTC. It translates to CSAQRGASTEVGYTF.

V usage is TRBV15 and J usage is TRBJ2-7; TRBD2 might be the D (6 bases). V lost 5 bases and J 10 bases, leaving 18 bases between the germline ends. The CDR3 consists of 13 residues. The germline gives CDR1 LNHNV, CDR2 YYDKDF (reference sequence). The DNA of the CDR3 is TGTGCCACCAGCGCCCTTAACCTGGGGGGTCAGTACTTC. It translates to CATSALNLGGQYF.

V usage is TRBV10-3 and J usage is TRBJ1-1, with D unclear. V lost 2 bases and J 3 bases, leaving 10 bases between the germline ends. The CDR3 extends over 14 amino acids. Germline-derived CDR1 and CDR2 are ENHRY and SYGVKD. CDR3 in DNA: TGTGCCATCAGTGAGGATCCATCGGACACTGAAGCTTTCTTT. Amino acids: CAISEDPSDTEAFF.

This clonotype showed up many times. The chain links TRBV5-1 to TRBJ2-5; D could derive from TRBD1 or TRBD2 (5 bases each). CDR1 and CDR2 from the germline V gene are SGHRS and YFSETQ. Trimming took 0 bases from V and 2 from J, leaving 5 bases between them. The CDR3 has 13 residues. This CDR3 is CASSLGGQETQYF. CDR3 in DNA: TGCGCCAGCAGCTTGGGGGGGCAAGAGACCCAGTACTTC.

The rearrangement uses TRBV7-2 and TRBJ2-7; TRBD2 matches 7 bases. This CDR3 region has 16 residues. Germline V lookup: CDR1 SGHTA, CDR2 FQGNSA. Trimming removed 4 bases from V and 2 bases from J; junction bases left unmatched: 11. CDR3 nucleotides: TGTGCCAGCAGCTCATTTAGACCCAGCGGGACCTACGAGCAGTACTTC. Amino acids: CASSSFRPSGTYEQYF.

This clonotype was picked up many times. The V call is TRBV5-1, the J call TRBJ1-4; tentative D call: TRBD1 (5 bases). The CDR3 consists of 15 residues. V was shortened by 0 bases and J by 4 bases, with 10 bases between the two germline ends. Germline values: CDR1 SGHRS, CDR2 YFSETQ. The CDR3 is CASSLVGTNNEKLFF. The CDR3 DNA reads as TGCGCCAGCAGCTTGGTGGGGACTAATAATGAAAAACTGTTTTTT. The full variable domain, completed using reference TRBV5-1 and TRBJ1-4, is KAGVTQTPRYLIKTRGQQVTLSCSPISGHRSVSWYQQTPGQGLQFLFEYFSETQRNKGNFPGRFSGRQFSNSRSEMNVSTLELGDSALYLCASSLVGTNNEKLFFGSGTQLSVL.

There are a few counts of this clonotype. This chain uses TRBV12-3 or TRBV12-4 with TRBJ1-1; D unclear. The CDR3 sequence is 13 residues long. V was cut by 4 bases and J by 1 base, with 7 bases left in between. The CDR3 DNA sequence: TGTGCCAGCAGTTCACGGTCGAACACTGAAGCTTTCTTT. It codes for CASSSRSNTEAFF.

This clonotype was seen at least ten times. The chain is built from TRBV20-1 and TRBJ2-5, with 9 positions matching TRBD2. Germline assignment: CDR1 DFQATT and CDR2 SNEGSKA (reference sequence). The CDR3 covers 17 residues. Trimming cost V 4 bases and J 2 bases; bases outside gene matches: 14. The CDR3 sequence: CSAIPPLASGVQETQYF. For the CDR3, the DNA is TGCAGTGCTATTCCTCCTTTGGCTAGCGGGGTTCAAGAGACCCAGTACTTC.